The sequence of this T cell receptor beta chain was determined in a study of blood T cell repertoires in COVID-19. This clone was seen once. Sequenced by immunoSEQ multiplex PCR; TCRdb stores in-frame clones only, minus some. The repertoire holds some 200,000 clones, with 80% to 90% as singletons. The TCR sequence derives from a woman aged 45-65 years with acute or convalescent COVID-19. Source material: peripheral blood.

The CDR3, as DNA: TGTGCCAGTAGAAGGACAGGGACTAACTATGGCTACACCTTC. It encodes CASRRTGTNYGYTF. This chain uses TRBV19 with TRBJ1-2, with 8 positions matching TRBD1. The length of the CDR3 is 14 residues. The germline V gene encodes CDR1 LNHDA and CDR2 SQIVND (reference sequence). V shed 6 bases and J 0 bases; nucleotides not matched to a gene: 3.